A selection of T cell receptor beta chains follows, all from one sample in a study of graft-versus-host responses after intestinal transplantation. These TCRs are of unknown antigen specificity. The protocol was immunoSEQ multiplex PCR, while the TCRdb copy is restricted to in-frame clones and leaves out a portion. The table shows 45,000 to 50,000 clones, with about 90% occurring only once. The sample in question was unstimulated CD4+ T cells sorted from spleen or lymph node cells, obtained before transplant. These receptors all stem from a human donor who was the organ donor for an intestinal transplant. Both conserved end residues are part of each CDR3. The D gene is left open where the match is weak. Size values are once, few and many counts, or a class for expanded clones, and some rows have none.

TRBJ2-1,.,.,TRBV28,CASSLRGNEQFF,TGTGCCAGCAGTTTGAGGGGGAATGAGCAGTTCTTC
TRBJ2-7,.,.,TRBV7-8,CASSLGTFQASEQYF,TGTGCCAGCAGCTTAGGGACATTTCAGGCTAGCGAGCAGTACTTC
TRBJ2-2,.,TRBD2,TRBV5-1,CASRLAGIGGELFF,TGCGCCAGCAGACTAGCGGGAATAGGCGGGGAGCTGTTTTTT
TRBJ2-7,.,.,TRBV1,CTSSQLGGGRAGYEQYF,TGCACCAGCAGCCAACTGGGTGGCGGGAGGGCCGGGTACGAGCAGTACTTC
TRBJ1-1,.,.,TRBV5-6,CASSFIGLQGPAEAFF,TGTGCCAGCAGCTTTATCGGGCTCCAGGGTCCCGCTGAAGCTTTCTTT
TRBJ2-7,.,.,TRBV7-9,CASSFLQGTAYEQYF,TGTGCCAGCAGCTTCCTACAGGGTACGGCCTACGAGCAGTACTTC
TRBJ1-1,.,.,TRBV25-1,CASSGQRGVKAFF,TGTGCCAGCAGTGGCCAAAGAGGTGTAAAAGCTTTCTTT
TRBJ2-5,.,TRBD1,TRBV12-5,CASGLDRGQETQYF,TGTGCTAGTGGTTTGGACAGGGGGCAAGAGACCCAGTACTTC
TRBJ2-7,.,.,TRBV28,CASSLPGAPRNEQYF,TGTGCCAGCAGTTTACCGGGGGCGCCTAGAAACGAGCAGTACTTC
TRBJ2-7,.,TRBD2,TRBV6-6,CASRDPGTTYEQYF,TGTGCCAGCAGGGATCCCGGGACTACCTACGAGCAGTACTTC
TRBJ2-5,.,.,TRBV28,CASSSRRANQETQYF,TGTGCCAGCAGTAGTCGAAGGGCAAATCAAGAGACCCAGTACTTC
TRBJ1-4,.,.,TRBV28,CASSFGGATNEKLFF,TGTGCCAGCAGTTTCGGGGGCGCAACTAATGAAAAACTGTTTTTT
TRBJ2-1,.,TRBD2,TRBV7-3,CASSLTLAGGGYEQFF,TGTGCCAGCAGCTTAACACTAGCGGGAGGTGGCTATGAGCAGTTCTTC
TRBJ2-7,.,TRBD1,TRBV13,CASSLTTGGQYF,TGTGCCAGCAGCTTAACGACAGGGGGGCAGTACTTC
TRBJ2-1,.,TRBD1,TRBV5-1,CASSAGTGDNEQFF,TGCGCCAGCAGCGCCGGGACAGGGGATAATGAGCAGTTCTTC
TRBJ2-5,.,TRBD2,TRBV15,CATSRQPLAGKETQYF,TGTGCCACCAGCAGACAACCACTAGCGGGAAAGGAGACCCAGTACTTC
TRBJ2-7,.,TRBD2,TRBV7-2,CASSLRTSDYEQYF,TGTGCCAGCAGCTTAAGGACTAGCGACTACGAGCAGTACTTC
TRBJ2-7,.,TRBD1,TRBV30,CAWSDWTGIHEQYF,TGTGCCTGGAGTGACTGGACAGGCATACACGAGCAGTACTTC
TRBJ1-2,.,TRBD1,TRBV2,CASSERDRGRGYTF,TGTGCCAGCAGTGAACGGGACAGGGGGCGGGGCTACACCTTC
TRBJ2-7,.,.,TRBV19,CASSIGTGRAYEQYF,TGTGCCAGTAGTATAGGGACAGGGAGGGCCTACGAGCAGTACTTC
TRBJ1-1,.,.,TRBV7-9,CASRQQGDTEAFF,TGTGCCAGCAGGCAACAGGGAGACACTGAAGCTTTCTTT
TRBJ1-2,.,TRBD1,TRBV7-9,CASSPQTGTGYGYTF,TGTGCCAGCAGCCCTCAAACCGGGACAGGCTATGGCTACACCTTC
TRBJ1-2,.,.,TRBV6-1,CASSLRPLYYGYTF,TGTGCCAGCAGTCTGCGTCCCCTATACTATGGCTACACCTTC
TRBJ2-7,.,TRBD2,TRBV6-1,CASSERLAGVYEQYF,TGTGCCAGCAGTGAGAGACTAGCGGGAGTCTACGAGCAGTACTTC
TRBJ2-3,.,TRBD2,TRBV7-2,CASSLAGLAGEGTDTQYF,TGTGCCAGCAGCTTAGCAGGACTAGCGGGAGAGGGAACAGATACGCAGTATTTT
TRBJ2-1,.,TRBD2,TRBV5-1,CASSLGGGGGPHNEQFF,TGCGCCAGCAGCTTGGGCGGTGGGGGAGGGCCCCACAATGAGCAGTTCTTC
TRBJ1-5,.,TRBD1,TRBV19,CASSIDGTGSNQPQHF,TGTGCCAGTAGTATAGACGGGACAGGGTCCAATCAGCCCCAGCATTTT
TRBJ2-1,.,TRBD2,TRBV4-3,CASSHLAGSFHPPRMGEQFF,TGCGCCAGCAGCCATCTAGCGGGATCGTTCCATCCCCCCCGAATGGGTGAGCAGTTCTTC
TRBJ1-1,.,.,TRBV18,CASSPTVNTEAFF,TGTGCCAGCTCACCGACAGTTAACACTGAAGCTTTCTTT
TRBJ2-7,.,TRBD2,TRBV10-3,CATWGTSESSYEQYF,TGTGCCACCTGGGGAACTAGCGAGAGCTCCTACGAGCAGTACTTC
TRBJ2-7,.,TRBD1,TRBV2,CASSVRTGWYEQYF,TGTGCCAGCAGTGTCAGGACAGGGTGGTACGAGCAGTACTTC
TRBJ2-3,.,.,TRBV15,CATSRDRAGRTDTQYF,TGTGCCACCAGCAGAGATAGGGCAGGTCGCACAGATACGCAGTATTTT
TRBJ2-1,.,.,TRBV29-1,CSVEIALSNEQFF,TGCAGCGTGGAGATCGCGTTGTCCAATGAGCAGTTCTTC
TRBJ2-1,.,TRBD1,TRBV28,CASSRLQGANEQFF,TGTGCCAGCAGTCGACTACAGGGGGCGAATGAGCAGTTCTTC
TRBJ2-2,.,.,TRBV6-6,CASAAGGVTGELFF,TGTGCCAGTGCAGCGGGTGGGGTCACCGGGGAGCTGTTTTTT
TRBJ1-2,.,.,TRBV28,CASTTPRAGARGYTF,TGTGCCAGCACCACTCCAAGAGCAGGGGCGCGTGGCTACACCTTC
TRBJ2-4,.,.,TRBV5-6,CASSLGGINIQYF,TGTGCCAGCAGCTTGGGAGGAATAAACATTCAGTACTTC
TRBJ1-1,.,TRBD1,TRBV5-1,CASSLEAGGTEAFF,TGCGCCAGCAGCTTGGAGGCAGGGGGCACTGAAGCTTTCTTT
TRBJ1-5,.,.,TRBV18,CASSPDSNQPQHF,TGTGCCAGCTCACCGGACAGCAATCAGCCCCAGCATTTT
TRBJ1-1,.,.,TRBV29-1,CSVGGGGGDEAFF,TGCAGCGTTGGCGGGGGCGGAGGGGATGAAGCTTTCTTT
TRBJ2-3,.,.,TRBV30,CAWSGGGRAKDTQYF,TGTGCCTGGAGTGGGGGCGGCAGGGCGAAAGATACGCAGTATTTT
TRBJ2-2,.,.,TRBV4-3,CASSQDSPARYGELFF,TGCGCCAGCAGCCAAGATTCCCCCGCTCGGTACGGGGAGCTGTTTTTT
TRBJ2-7,.,TRBD1,TRBV28,CASSLTGGSYEQYF,TGTGCCAGCAGTTTAACAGGGGGCTCCTACGAGCAGTACTTC
TRBJ1-6,.,.,TRBV2,CAFGTNSPLHF,TGCGCCTTCGGTACAAATTCACCCCTCCACTTT
TRBJ1-3,once,TRBD1,TRBV6-6,CASSKPGTGGHTIYF,TGTGCCAGCAGTAAGCCCGGGACAGGGGGACACACCATATATTTT
TRBJ2-4,few,.,TRBV7-2,CASSSGGAKNIQYF,TGTGCCAGCAGCTCAGGGGGGGCCAAAAACATTCAGTACTTC